The TCR beta chain under discussion was sequenced for a study of PD-L1 blockade in urothelial cancer. The overall study: At 6 weeks and at 3 weeks (second dose) after treatment start, blood was analyzed. Findings and limits, study-wide: Blood TCR clonality below the median before treatment was a predictor of better survival.

Patients each gave 1 to 8 samples, pretreatment and on-treatment. Added to each PCR by spiking were synthetic TCR analog templates. The method was immunoSEQ multiplex PCR; TCRdb's version includes in-frame clones alone and lacks a portion of them. The table has 40,000 or so clones, more than 65% seen once. This CDR3 is built from 14 residues. The V segment lost 4 bases and the J segment 5 bases; nucleotides outside the gene matches: 7. Germline-derived CDR1 and CDR2 are SGHRS and YFSETQ. Note on this clone: The antigen remains undetermined.

This material consisted of PBMCs, taken around atezolizumab (anti-PD-L1) treatment. The V and J genes are TRBV5-1 and TRBJ1-2, with TRBD1 identical over 8 bases. The clonotype comes from a man in his sixties or seventies with urothelial cancer. The CDR3 region is CASSPWTGRYGYTF. The CDR3, as DNA: TGCGCCAGCAGCCCCTGGACAGGGCGGTATGGCTACACCTTC.